The following is a T cell receptor beta chain sequence with its context. These data are taken from a study of T cells in Graves' hyperthyroidism and ophthalmopathy. This CDR3 is built from 13 residues. CDR1 DFQATT and CDR2 SNEGSKA come from the germline V gene (reference sequence). V lost 0 bases to trimming and J lost 7 bases, with 9 bases between them. Regions amplified from RNA transcripts were the TCR beta CDR3 regions. The TCR CDR3 was amplified in a first-round RT-PCR using the HTBI primer set. Using its own MiXCR run on the multiplex PCR reads, TCRdb lists one record per CDR3 protein. Of a few hundred thousand distinct CDR3 sequences listed, approximately 48% are singletons.

This TCR was recovered from an adult woman with Graves' disease, either hyperthyroidism or ophthalmopathy (not recorded which). The rearrangement uses TRBV20-1 and TRBJ1-4; no definite D call. The sequencing sample was made of peripheral blood or thyroid tissue (not recorded which). Here the CDR3 DNA reads TGCAGTGCTAGAGATCGGCGGGTTGAAAAACTGTTTTTT. The encoded protein is CSARDRRVEKLFF.